This T cell receptor (beta chain) was obtained from a study of early T cells in non-severe SARS-CoV-2 infection (dated by TCRdb to about 2021). Broadly, across the study: Bulk RNA from unsorted whole blood was used for TCR sequencing, so alpha and beta chains could not be paired.

Details on this clonotype: Its antigen is still unknown. Base qualities are not recorded, but no much larger clone differs from it by a single base.

From a lookup of the germline V gene, CDR1 and CDR2 are SNHLY and FYNNEI. Trimming removed 1 base from V and 4 bases from J, leaving 16 bases between the germline ends. The CDR3 runs 17 amino acids, cysteine and phenylalanine included. Only the CDR3 part of the read is kept: 51 bases, read in frame from the first base. Library preparation was by 5' RACE. Sequencer: NextSeq 500. In the TCR library protocol, unique molecular identifiers were attached to individual cDNA molecules to correct for PCR bias and sequencing error. Both TCR alpha and beta chains were sequenced, and tight co-correlation was observed between alpha and beta sequence abundances in each sample. The original methods were these. V gene, J gene and CDR3 annotation of TCR sequences was performed with Decombinator V4. Expanded TCRs were defined as changing significantly between any two time points under a Poisson model with p below 0.0001. TCR abundances were normalised to the total number of TCRs sequenced per sample and were expressed as counts per million. TRAV1-2 paired with TRAJ12, TRAJ20 or TRAJ33 defined MAIT TCRs, while TRAV10 paired with TRAJ18 defined iNKT TCRs. VDJdb, accessed 1 November 2021, was searched for CMV, EBV and SARS-CoV-2 annotated TCRs, with TCRs annotated for multiple antigens excluded. TCRdb cleaned the public reads at Q25 with fastp, built clones with MiXCR and kept in-frame beta chains. Identical CDR3 proteins give one entry, which carries the most common genes and DNA. TCRdb's processing, not the authors', yielded these V and J calls. The sample includes roughly 75,000 distinct CDR3 sequences, with less than 20% observed a single time. The ten largest make up about 2.6% of the sample.

What the research found in general, with its limitations: Matching against VDJdb was skewed toward anti-spike CD8 responses, likely underestimated virus-specific expansions, and missed private and CD4 specificities.

This was a case-control study nested in a cohort of healthcare workers in London, UK, who had nasopharyngeal swab PCR tests and blood samples taken every week. Healthcare workers were enrolled in the week of the UK lockdown, from 23 to 31 March 2020, and were followed every week for up to roughly 15 weeks. This TCR derives from an adult who was a healthcare worker with PCR-confirmed SARS-CoV-2 infection or an uninfected control (not recorded which). The receptor chain draws on TRBV2 and TRBJ2-2; TRBD1 is perhaps the D gene, given 6 matching bases. Sequencing input: whole blood. This receptor carries the CDR3 CASSEVGTHSSTGELFF. The DNA sequence follows: TGTGCCAGCAGTGAAGTGGGGACACACAGTAGCACCGGGGAGCTGTTTTTT. Here the CDR3 is joined to the reference TRBV2 and TRBJ2-2 genes, and the full variable domain is: EPEVTQTPSHQVTQMGQEVILRCVPISNHLYFYWYRQILGQKVEFLVSFYNNEISEKSEIFDDQFSVERPDGSNFTLKIRSTKLEDSAMYFCASSEVGTHSSTGELFFGEGSRLTVL.